The 20 T cell receptor beta chains below all came from one sample that was sequenced in a study of blood T cell repertoires in COVID-19. Sequenced by immunoSEQ multiplex PCR; TCRdb stores in-frame clones only, minus some. This repertoire shows about 170,000 clones, around 80% found once; its top ten account for more than 7.5%. Sequencing used peripheral blood. These receptors were collected from a woman in her sixties or seventies with acute or convalescent COVID-19.

V usage is TRBV6-5 and J usage is TRBJ1-1, with TRBD1 matching over 9 bases. V shed 6 bases, J shed 6 bases, and the junction held 8 bases outside the gene matches. CDR3 length equals 14 residues. Germline lookup yields CDR1 MNHEY and CDR2 SVGAGI. This CDR3 reads CASRGGQGTAEAFF. The CDR3 DNA follows: TGTGCCAGCAGGGGGGGACAGGGAACCGCTGAAGCTTTCTTT.

The rearrangement uses TRBV5-8 and TRBJ2-2; 8 positions match TRBD2. Germline lookup yields CDR1 SGHTS and CDR2 YDEGEE. The V segment lost 2 bases and the J segment 6 bases; nucleotides outside the gene matches: 12. CDR3 length: 17 amino acids. The CDR3 spells CASSFQREHLLAGELFF. CDR3 sequence (DNA): TGTGCCAGCAGCTTCCAGCGGGAGCATTTACTGGCCGGGGAGCTGTTTTTT.

V usage is TRBV28 and J usage is TRBJ1-1; D unresolved. Per germline, CDR1 MDHEN and CDR2 SYDVKM. V lost 6 bases, J lost 4 bases, and 12 bases lay in between. This CDR3 is built from 13 residues. Written as DNA, the CDR3 is TGTGCCAGCAGCCCCCGCCGGGTCACTGAAGCTTTCTTT. Its protein is CASSPRRVTEAFF.

The chain joins TRBV28 to TRBJ1-2, with D perhaps TRBD1 (6 bases). The CDR3 extends over 14 amino acids. Germline V gene sequence: CDR1 MDHEN, CDR2 SYDVKM. Trimming took 7 bases from V and 4 from J, leaving 16 bases between them. CDR3 sequence reads: CASTGTPGFYGYTF. CDR3 nucleotides: TGTGCCAGCACCGGGACACCGGGCTTCTATGGCTACACCTTC.

This chain joins TRBV25-1 and TRBJ1-2; 8 nucleotides align to TRBD1. The CDR3 contains 16 residues. Trimming removed 3 bases from V and 4 bases from J; junction bases left unmatched: 10. The V gene's germline CDR1 is MGHDK and CDR2 SYGVNS. The CDR3 DNA is TGTGCCAGCAGTGACCCGCGGACAGGGAAGGCCTATGGCTACACCTTC. Its protein is CASSDPRTGKAYGYTF.

The rearrangement uses TRBV10-1 and TRBJ2-7; a weak D match, TRBD2 (5 bases). Germline V gene sequence: CDR1 WNHNN, CDR2 SYGVQD (reference sequence). This CDR3 is 12 amino acids long. V gave up 5 bases and J gave up 4 bases, with 9 bases separating them. The CDR3 is CASSKGDYEQYF. The CDR3 DNA is TGCGCCAGCAGTAAGGGAGATTACGAGCAGTACTTC.

The chain employs TRBV2 and TRBJ1-5; TRBD1 aligns across 7 bases. The CDR3 length is 16 residues. The V segment lost 5 bases and the J segment 1 base; nucleotides outside the gene matches: 8. Germline CDR1 and CDR2: SNHLY and FYNNEI. CDR3 nucleotides: TGTGCCAGCAGTCCTCAGGGGGGTGCCAGCAATCAGCCCCAGCATTTT. It specifies CASSPQGGASNQPQHF.

The table lists this clone with a few counts. The chain links TRBV30 to TRBJ1-1, with 7 positions matching TRBD1. CDR3 length equals 14 residues. Germline V gene data show CDR1 as GTSNPN and CDR2 as SVGIG (reference sequence). V was clipped by 4 bases and J by 1 base; unmatched bases: 6. The CDR3 coding sequence is TGTGCCTGGACAAAGGACAGGCAGAACACTGAAGCTTTCTTT. The encoded protein is CAWTKDRQNTEAFF.

This clone was recorded once. The chain is built from TRBV19 and TRBJ1-1; maybe TRBD1 (6 bases). The V end lost 3 bases, the J end lost 0 bases, and 17 bases lay between the germline ends. CDR1 LNHDA and CDR2 SQIVND come from the germline V gene (reference sequence). This CDR3 spans 17 amino acids. Here the CDR3 reads CASSIGGYREMNTEAFF. The DNA of the CDR3 is TGTGCCAGTAGTATCGGCGGGTACAGGGAAATGAACACTGAAGCTTTCTTT.

The chain couples TRBV19 to TRBJ1-6; 8 bases fit TRBD1. The junction had 5 bases not matched to a gene; V was cut back by 5 bases and J by 11 bases. CDR3 length: 13 amino acids. From germline, CDR1 is LNHDA and CDR2 SQIVND (reference sequence). DNA for the CDR3: TGTGCCAGTAGTCCCGGGACAGGAGCACCCCTCCACTTT. Translation: CASSPGTGAPLHF.

The chain carries TRBV5-6 and TRBJ1-1, with D possibly TRBD1 on 6 matching bases. Germline-derived CDR1 and CDR2 are SGHDT and YYEEEE. The CDR3 runs 17 residues. Trimming stripped 3 bases from V and 0 bases from J, with 18 bases between. The chain's CDR3 is CASSSTGTGLMNTEAFF. CDR3 in DNA: TGTGCCAGCAGCTCCACAGGGACGGGGCTAATGAACACTGAAGCTTTCTTT.

This chain joins TRBV7-2 and TRBJ2-7, with D maybe TRBD1 (6 bases). Per the germline V gene, CDR1 is SGHTA and CDR2 is FQGNSA. This CDR3 contains 16 residues. Trimming shortened V by 5 bases and J by 5 bases, and 22 bases separated the two germline ends. In DNA form, the CDR3 reads TGTGCCAGCAGCCAAGGCACTACGATCCAGGGGAACGAGCAGTACTTC. Protein: CASSQGTTIQGNEQYF.

This clone was detected only a few times. The V and J genes are TRBV30 and TRBJ2-7; a weak D match, TRBD1 (6 bases). There are 15 residues in the CDR3. Trimming stripped 7 bases from V and 7 bases from J, with 26 bases between. Germline CDR1 reads GTSNPN; CDR2 reads SVGIG (reference sequence). The CDR3 nucleotides are TGTGCCTACAACTTAGGGACACTCGGTCCGGGGGAGCAGTACTTC. It yields the protein CAYNLGTLGPGEQYF.

This clone was seen a few times. The genes are TRBV9 and TRBJ2-3; 8 nucleotides agree with TRBD2. CDR1 is SGDLS, CDR2 YYNGEE, per germline. The trim removed 3 bases at V and 0 bases at J, leaving 6 bases unmatched. This CDR3 is 16 amino acids long. CDR3 protein: CASSGRASGSTDTQYF. The CDR3 DNA is TGTGCCAGCAGCGGGAGGGCTAGCGGGAGCACAGATACGCAGTATTTT. The full variable domain, rest sourced from reference TRBV9 and TRBJ2-3, is DSGVTQTPKHLITATGQRVTLRCSPRSGDLSVYWYQQSLDQGLQFLIQYYNGEERAKGNILERFSAQQFPDLHSELNLSSLELGDSALYFCASSGRASGSTDTQYFGPGTRLTVL.

Points on this clone: Other DNA sequences within the sample encode an identical CDR3. The rearrangement joins TRBV3-1 (or the pseudogene TRBV3-2) to TRBJ2-6; D remains ambiguous. Between the trimmed V and J ends, which lost 1 base and 0 bases, there was a span of 7 bases. The germline gives CDR1 LGHDT, CDR2 YNNKEL (reference sequence). CDR3 length equals 16 residues. For the CDR3, the DNA is TGTGCCAGCAGCCAAGGGCAATCCTCTGGGGCCAACGTCCTGACTTTC. It encodes CASSQGQSSGANVLTF.

V gene TRBV5-4 combines with J gene TRBJ2-2; 16 nucleotides agree with TRBD2. Trimming took 4 bases from V and 1 from J; bases not matched to a gene: 7. Germline CDR1 reads SGHNT; CDR2 reads YYREEE (reference sequence). This CDR3 is 19 amino acids long. The DNA of the CDR3 is TGTGCCAGCAGCGCCGGGACTAGCGGGAGGGCTTTGAACACCGGGGAGCTGTTTTTT. Amino acids: CASSAGTSGRALNTGELFF.

This chain connects TRBV10-3 to TRBJ2-7; 8 bases are a match to TRBD1. Germline loops: CDR1 ENHRY, CDR2 SYGVKD. Germline trimming cut 4 bases from V and 5 bases from J; bases unmatched to any gene: 16. This CDR3 region has 17 residues. The CDR3 nucleotides are TGTGCCATCAGTGGCGGACGGGGCGGGACAGGAGTCAACGAGCAGTACTTC. This codes for CAISGGRGGTGVNEQYF.

This clone was found a few times. The V call is TRBV28, the J call TRBJ1-5; TRBD1 is a possible D gene (5 bases). Trimming removed 2 bases from V and 3 bases from J, with 11 bases in between. The CDR3 sequence is 15 residues long. Germline V gene sequence: CDR1 MDHEN, CDR2 SYDVKM. CDR3 coding DNA: TGTGCCAGCAGTTTAGCGTGGGGGGACAATCAGCCCCAGCATTTT. Its translation: CASSLAWGDNQPQHF.

The J gene is TRBJ1-3, the V gene TRBV11-2; 7 bases agree with TRBD1. This CDR3 is 15 amino acids long. Trimming at V came to 2 bases and at J to 4 bases, leaving 5 bases not matched to a gene. Germline CDR1 SGHAT, CDR2 FQNNGV. CDR3 protein: CASSLQQGLGNTIYF. The CDR3 nucleotides are TGTGCCAGCAGCTTACAACAGGGGCTCGGAAACACCATATATTTT.

This clone has a single count. The chain has TRBV7-8 and TRBJ2-7, with D maybe TRBD2 (6 bases). Germline CDR1 SGHVS, CDR2 FQNEAQ. V was shortened by 5 bases and J by 0 bases, with 17 bases between the two germline ends. The CDR3 has 16 residues. The CDR3 loop is CASSRGVAADSYEQYF. The CDR3 DNA sequence: TGTGCCAGCAGCCGAGGCGTAGCGGCAGACTCCTACGAGCAGTACTTC.